The 32 T cell receptor beta chains below all came from one sample that was sequenced in a study of technical replicates of blood from four donors. Assay used: immunoSEQ multiplex PCR; TCRdb lists only in-frame clones, some missing. The profile covers almost 90,000 clones, with 85% to 95% appearing a single time and under 0.4% taken by the ten largest. The sample taken for sequencing was T cells isolated from PBMCs. The receptors here all came from a human donor in good health.

This clone was detected only once. This chain connects TRBV29-1 to TRBJ2-1; maybe TRBD2 (5 bases). V lost 8 bases and J 3 bases, leaving 8 bases between the germline ends. Germline V gene sequence: CDR1 SQVTM, CDR2 ANQGSEA. This CDR3 has 11 residues. The CDR3 loop reads CSTGSYNEQFF. CDR3 sequence (DNA): TGCAGCACGGGAAGCTACAATGAGCAGTTCTTC.

The CDR3 DNA follows: TGTGCCAGCAGCAAGGCATCGGCAGGGGTGTTAGATACGCAGTATTTT. It specifies CASSKASAGVLDTQYF. The rearrangement links TRBV9 to TRBJ2-3; possible D gene TRBD1, 6 bases. Germline lookup yields CDR1 SGDLS and CDR2 YYNGEE. Between the trimmed V and J ends, which lost 4 bases and 5 bases, there was a span of 20 bases. The CDR3 is 16 residues long. The full variable domain, in which reference TRBV9 and TRBJ2-3 provide the parts outside the CDR3, is DSGVTQTPKHLITATGQRVTLRCSPRSGDLSVYWYQQSLDQGLQFLIQYYNGEERAKGNILERFSAQQFPDLHSELNLSSLELGDSALYFCASSKASAGVLDTQYFGPGTRLTVL.

Only a few counts were recorded for this clone. DNA of the CDR3: TGTGCCATCACTACAGGGGTTGGGACTGAAGCTTTCTTT. The encoded protein is CAITTGVGTEAFF. V is TRBV10-3 and J is TRBJ1-1; 7 bases are a match to TRBD1. With V trimmed by 7 bases and J by 5 bases, 7 bases remained unmatched. Germline CDR1 and CDR2: ENHRY and SYGVKD. The CDR3 is 13 residues long.

V gene TRBV29-1 combines with J gene TRBJ2-7; 7 bases fit TRBD1. Germline V gives CDR1 SQVTM, CDR2 ANQGSEA. With 2 bases clipped from V and 3 bases from J, the junction kept 7 bases outside the gene matches. The CDR3 totals 14 residues. DNA for the CDR3: TGCAGCGTTGAATCACAGGGGCTTAGCTACGAGCAGTACTTC. Its translation: CSVESQGLSYEQYF.

This sequence joins TRBV4-3 and TRBJ1-1; TRBD1 agrees at 7 bases. With 4 bases clipped from V and 4 bases from J, the junction kept 6 bases outside the gene matches. The CDR3 runs to 14 residues. From germline, CDR1 is LGHNA and CDR2 YSLEER. As DNA, the CDR3 is TGCGCCAGCAGCCGTGTGAGACAGGGCACTGAAGCTTTCTTT. Its translation is CASSRVRQGTEAFF.

The chain carries TRBV5-1 and TRBJ2-1; 9 bases line up with TRBD2. This CDR3 has 14 amino acids. The V and J ends lost 7 bases and 1 base, in that order; junction bases with no gene match: 3. The germline gives CDR1 SGHRS, CDR2 YFSETQ. The CDR3 sequence: CASAGGRSYNEQFF. The CDR3 DNA reads as TGCGCCAGCGCGGGGGGGAGGTCCTACAATGAGCAGTTCTTC.

The chain is built from TRBV6-1 and TRBJ1-4, with 7 positions matching TRBD1. The CDR3 is made up of 15 amino acids. The junction had 7 bases not matched to a gene; V was cut back by 7 bases and J by 2 bases. Germline-derived CDR1 and CDR2 are MNHNS and SASEGT. CDR3 in DNA: TGTGCCAGCATGAGACAGGGATCTACTAATGAAAAACTGTTTTTT. Translating gives CASMRQGSTNEKLFF.

The chain has TRBV28 and TRBJ1-1; 9 positions agree with TRBD1. Trimming took 2 bases from V and 7 from J; bases not matched to a gene: 5. The CDR3 spans 14 residues. Germline assignment: CDR1 MDHEN and CDR2 SYDVKM. For the CDR3, the DNA is TGTGCCAGCAGTTTACTACAGGGGGCTGGTGAAGCTTTCTTT. Translation: CASSLLQGAGEAFF.

The chain couples TRBV19 to TRBJ2-2; TRBD2 agrees at 9 bases. Germline CDR1 LNHDA, CDR2 SQIVND (reference sequence). The CDR3 length is 19 residues. The V gene end was trimmed by 3 bases and the J gene end by 5 bases; junction bases not matched to a gene: 16. The CDR3 DNA follows: TGTGCCAGTAGTATTCTGGGTAGCGGGAGTCTCGTAGGGACCGGGGAGCTGTTTTTT. Translation gives CASSILGSGSLVGTGELFF.

The chain links TRBV5-1 to TRBJ1-5, with a tentative D call TRBD1 (5 bases). Trimming removed 4 bases from V and 7 bases from J, with 12 bases in between. Germline V gives CDR1 SGHRS, CDR2 YFSETQ. This CDR3 spans 13 amino acids. CDR3 sequence reads: CASSVGEGQPQHF. The CDR3 nucleotides read TGCGCCAGCAGCGTAGGGGAAGGACAGCCCCAGCATTTT.

The chain recombines TRBV30 with TRBJ2-7; 8 bases line up with TRBD2. Germline V gene data show CDR1 as GTSNPN and CDR2 as SVGIG (reference sequence). The V gene end was trimmed by 1 base and the J gene end by 5 bases; junction bases not matched to a gene: 1. The CDR3 covers 12 residues. Here the CDR3 reads CAWSGREDEQYF. The CDR3 region has the DNA TGTGCCTGGAGTGGGCGGGAGGACGAGCAGTACTTC.

The chain links TRBV2 to TRBJ2-3; 10 bases match TRBD1. CDR1 is SNHLY and CDR2 is FYNNEI in the germline V gene. CDR3 length equals 20 residues. The junction had 17 bases not matched to a gene; V was cut back by 4 bases and J by 1 base. The CDR3 bases are TGTGCCAGCAGTGGAGACAGGAGACAGGGGGCCCCGAAGGGCACAGATACGCAGTATTTT. It encodes CASSGDRRQGAPKGTDTQYF.

CDR3 protein: CASSAGHISGNTIYF. In nucleotides, the CDR3 is TGTGCCAGCAGTGCAGGACATATCTCTGGAAACACCATATATTTT. The V and J genes are TRBV2 and TRBJ1-3, with D perhaps matching TRBD1 (5 bases). This CDR3 has 15 residues. Per the germline V gene, CDR1 is SNHLY and CDR2 is FYNNEI. Trimming took off 4 bases at V and 0 bases at J, with 10 bases between the two ends.

The chain couples TRBV7-9 to TRBJ1-1; 7 bases agree with TRBD1. The V gene end was trimmed by 5 bases and the J gene end by 1 base; junction bases not matched to a gene: 16. CDR1 is SEHNR, CDR2 FQNEAQ, per germline (reference sequence). The CDR3 runs 18 residues. In DNA form, the CDR3 reads TGTGCCAGCAGCGCCGGGGGCGGCGACAGGGAGAAGAACACTGAAGCTTTCTTT. Its protein product is CASSAGGGDREKNTEAFF.

The sample holds one count of this clone. This chain connects TRBV18 to TRBJ2-2, with 9 bases fitting TRBD1. This CDR3 is built from 15 residues. CDR1 and CDR2 from the germline V gene are KGHSH and LQKENI. J was trimmed by 2 bases and V by 3 bases; bases with no gene match: 1. The CDR3 sequence: CASSPGQGNTGELFF. The CDR3 DNA is TGTGCCAGCTCACCGGGACAGGGTAACACCGGGGAGCTGTTTTTT.

V is TRBV7-8 and J is TRBJ1-3; 8 bases agree with TRBD1. This CDR3 region has 16 residues. With 4 bases clipped from V and 0 bases from J, the junction kept 5 bases outside the gene matches. Germline-derived CDR1 and CDR2 are SGHVS and FQNEAQ. The CDR3 DNA reads TGTGCCAGCAGCTCAGGGACAGGCAGCTCTGGAAACACCATATATTTT. Residues: CASSSGTGSSGNTIYF.

This chain links TRBV7-6 with TRBJ2-5; TRBD1 matches 8 bases. In germline, CDR1 is SGHVS, CDR2 FNYEAQ. The CDR3 is 16 residues long. Germline trimming cut 1 base from V and 3 bases from J; bases unmatched to any gene: 7. This CDR3 reads CASSLGTPGGEETQYF. As DNA, the CDR3 is TGTGCCAGCAGCTTAGGTACCCCAGGGGGCGAAGAGACCCAGTACTTC. Looking up the rest from reference TRBV7-6 and TRBJ2-5 gives the full variable domain: GAGVSQSPRYKVTKRGQDVALRCDPISGHVSLYWYRQALGQGPEFLTYFNYEAQQDKSGLPNDRFSAERPEGSISTLTIQRTEQRDSAMYRCASSLGTPGGEETQYFGPGTRLLVL.

The gene calls are TRBV27 and TRBJ2-1; TRBD2 aligns across 7 bases. Germline V gene lookup returns CDR1 MNHEY and CDR2 SMNVEV (reference sequence). This CDR3 region has 14 residues. The V gene end was trimmed by 6 bases and the J gene end by 4 bases; junction bases not matched to a gene: 6. The CDR3 DNA reads as TGTGCCAGCAGGGGGGGGGAATGGTACAATGAGCAGTTCTTC. Translating it yields CASRGGEWYNEQFF.

The rearrangement uses TRBV2 and TRBJ2-7; the match to TRBD2 covers 7 bases. The CDR3 runs to 15 residues. The junction had 11 bases not matched to a gene; V was cut back by 1 base and J by 8 bases. Germline V CDR1 and CDR2: SNHLY, FYNNEI. The CDR3 DNA sequence: TGTGCCAGCAGTGAAGAGGCGGGAGTATTTTATAAGCAGTACTTC. Protein sequence: CASSEEAGVFYKQYF.

The chain employs TRBV7-3 and TRBJ1-1; D possibly corresponds to TRBD1 (5 bases). The germline V gene encodes CDR1 SGHTA and CDR2 FQGTGA. V lost 2 bases and J lost 0, with 19 bases in between. The CDR3 has 18 residues. DNA for the CDR3: TGTGCCAGCAGCTTAGGAGTGGGTACAGGTATAATGAACACTGAAGCTTTCTTT. Its protein is CASSLGVGTGIMNTEAFF. Drawing the rest from reference TRBV7-3 and TRBJ1-1, the complete variable domain is GAGVSQTPSNKVTEKGKYVELRCDPISGHTALYWYRQSLGQGPEFLIYFQGTGAADDSGLPNDRFFAVRPEGSVSTLKIQRTERGDSAVYLCASSLGVGTGIMNTEAFFGQGTRLTVV.

V is TRBV7-3 and J is TRBJ1-5; 8 bases line up with TRBD1. This CDR3 has 14 residues. J lost 6 bases, V lost 2 bases, and 3 bases had no gene match. Germline CDR1 SGHTA, CDR2 FQGTGA. CDR3 amino acids: CASSLAGGLQPQHF. DNA for the CDR3: TGTGCCAGCAGCTTAGCAGGGGGCCTTCAGCCCCAGCATTTT.

The rearrangement uses TRBV7-2 and TRBJ2-7; D not resolved. CDR1 and CDR2 from the germline V gene are SGHTA and FQGNSA. This CDR3 comprises 15 residues. Trimming took 0 bases from V and 2 from J, leaving 11 bases between them. The CDR3 DNA is TGTGCCAGCAGCTTAGCGCAACAGCCAACCTACGAGCAGTACTTC. Translation gives CASSLAQQPTYEQYF.

This chain joins TRBV19 and TRBJ2-2; the match to TRBD2 covers 11 bases. The V gene's germline CDR1 is LNHDA and CDR2 SQIVND (reference sequence). CDR3 length: 18 amino acids. J was trimmed by 2 bases and V by 3 bases; bases with no gene match: 8. The CDR3, as DNA: TGTGCCAGTAGTATTCGCCTAGCGGGAGGCATAAACACCGGGGAGCTGTTTTTT. Translating gives CASSIRLAGGINTGELFF.

The chain recombines TRBV7-2 with TRBJ2-1, with D possibly being TRBD2 (5 bases). The germline V and J ends were trimmed by 5 bases and 0 bases, with 8 bases remaining between them. CDR1 and CDR2 (germline): SGHTA, FQGNSA. There are 14 residues in the CDR3. The CDR3 DNA is TGTGCCAGCAGCCCACTAGTCTCCTACAATGAGCAGTTCTTC. Its protein product is CASSPLVSYNEQFF. Together with reference TRBV7-2 and TRBJ2-1, the CDR3 gives the full variable domain: GAGVSQSPSNKVTEKGKDVELRCDPISGHTALYWYRQSLGQGLEFLIYFQGNSAPDKSGLPSDRFSAERTGGSVSTLTIQRTQQEDSAVYLCASSPLVSYNEQFFGPGTRLTVL.

This chain uses TRBV19 with TRBJ2-1, with 10 bases that match TRBD2. V lost 5 bases to trimming and J lost 4 bases; unmatched junction nucleotides: 8. The CDR3 has 16 amino acids. Germline V gene sequence: CDR1 LNHDA, CDR2 SQIVND (reference sequence). The CDR3 region is CASSLRTSGLYNEQFF. As DNA, the CDR3 is TGTGCCAGTAGTTTGCGGACTAGCGGCCTGTACAATGAGCAGTTCTTC.

This rearrangement joins TRBV19 to TRBJ2-5; D is possibly TRBD2 (6 bases). There are 13 residues in the CDR3. The germline CDR1 and CDR2 sequences are LNHDA and SQIVND (reference sequence). The germline V and J ends were trimmed by 3 bases and 3 bases, with 8 bases remaining between them. The CDR3 loop reads CASSMGGKETQYF. Here the CDR3 DNA reads TGTGCCAGTAGTATGGGAGGTAAAGAGACCCAGTACTTC.

This sequence joins TRBV21-1 and TRBJ2-1; the table assigns TRBD1, which was not confirmed against the DNA. TRBV21-1 is classified as a pseudogene. The CDR3 has 14 amino acids. CDR3 in amino acids: CASSRQGVYNEQFF. The CDR3 bases are TGTGCCAGCAGCAGACAGGGGGTCTACAATGAGCAGTTCTTC.

The chain uses TRBV27 and TRBJ2-1; 11 nucleotides align to TRBD2. Germline-derived CDR1 and CDR2 are MNHEY and SMNVEV (reference sequence). Trimming at V came to 3 bases and at J to 7 bases, leaving 2 bases not matched to a gene. The CDR3 totals 14 residues. The CDR3 protein is CASSLGLAVNEQFF. CDR3 DNA: TGTGCCAGCAGTTTGGGACTAGCGGTAAATGAGCAGTTCTTC.

CDR3 loop: CASRETASSGNTIYF. Written as DNA, the CDR3 is TGTGCCAGCAGAGAGACGGCTAGCTCTGGAAACACCATATATTTT. The chain couples TRBV27 to TRBJ1-3, with no clear D. CDR1 and CDR2 (germline): MNHEY, SMNVEV (reference sequence). Trimming removed 6 bases at V and 0 bases at J, with 12 bases between. The CDR3 contains 15 residues.

J is TRBJ2-1 and V is TRBV15; 10 nucleotides agree with TRBD2. The CDR3 runs 15 residues. The ends lost 6 bases at V and 4 bases at J; junction bases unmatched: 6. Germline assignment: CDR1 LNHNV and CDR2 YYDKDF (reference sequence). The DNA for the CDR3 is TGTGCCACCAGTTTGGGACTAGCGAATTACAATGAGCAGTTCTTC. Its protein is CATSLGLANYNEQFF.

As DNA, the CDR3 is TGTGCCAGCAGTGGTAGCGGGGTCTACGAGCAGTACTTC. Amino acid sequence: CASSGSGVYEQYF. The J gene is TRBJ2-7, the V gene TRBV2; 8 bases are a match to TRBD2. Per the germline V gene, CDR1 is SNHLY and CDR2 is FYNNEI. The CDR3 covers 13 residues. V gave up 4 bases and J gave up 3 bases; unmatched junction bases: 2.

This clone was observed a single time. The chain is built from TRBV4-2 and TRBJ2-7; 9 positions match TRBD2. V was clipped by 0 bases and J by 4 bases; unmatched bases: 4. This CDR3 is built from 15 residues. Germline-derived CDR1 and CDR2 are LGHNA and YNFKEQ. The CDR3 nucleotides read TGTGCCAGCAGCCAAGATAGGCTAGCGGGATACGAGCAGTACTTC. Its protein is CASSQDRLAGYEQYF.